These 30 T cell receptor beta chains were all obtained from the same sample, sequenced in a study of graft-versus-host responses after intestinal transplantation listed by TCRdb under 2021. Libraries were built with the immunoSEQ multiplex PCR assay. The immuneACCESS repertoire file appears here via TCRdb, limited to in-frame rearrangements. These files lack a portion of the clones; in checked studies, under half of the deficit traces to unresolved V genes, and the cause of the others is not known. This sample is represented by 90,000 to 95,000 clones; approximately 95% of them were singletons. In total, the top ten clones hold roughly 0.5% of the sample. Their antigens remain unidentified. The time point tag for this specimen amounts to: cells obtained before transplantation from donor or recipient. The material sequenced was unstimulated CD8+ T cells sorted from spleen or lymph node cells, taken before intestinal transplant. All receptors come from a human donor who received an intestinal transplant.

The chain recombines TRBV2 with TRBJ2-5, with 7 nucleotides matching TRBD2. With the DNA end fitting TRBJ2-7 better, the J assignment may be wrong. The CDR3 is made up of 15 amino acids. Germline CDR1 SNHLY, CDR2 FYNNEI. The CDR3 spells CASSSGTIPSYEQYF. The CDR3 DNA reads TGTGCCAGCAGCAGCGGGACTATACCATCCTACGAGCAGTACTTC.

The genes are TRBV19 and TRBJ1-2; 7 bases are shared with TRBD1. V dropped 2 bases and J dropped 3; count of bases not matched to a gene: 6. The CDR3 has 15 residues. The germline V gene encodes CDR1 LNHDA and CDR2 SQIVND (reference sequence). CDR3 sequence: CASSISGTAYYGYTF. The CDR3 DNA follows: TGTGCCAGTAGTATATCCGGGACAGCTTACTATGGCTACACCTTC.

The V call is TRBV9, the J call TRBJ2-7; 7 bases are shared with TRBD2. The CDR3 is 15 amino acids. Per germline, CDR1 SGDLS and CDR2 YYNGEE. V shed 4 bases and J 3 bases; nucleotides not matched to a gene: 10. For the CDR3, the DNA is TGTGCCAGCAGCATTGCGGGAGCGGCCTTCTACGAGCAGTACTTC. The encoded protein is CASSIAGAAFYEQYF.

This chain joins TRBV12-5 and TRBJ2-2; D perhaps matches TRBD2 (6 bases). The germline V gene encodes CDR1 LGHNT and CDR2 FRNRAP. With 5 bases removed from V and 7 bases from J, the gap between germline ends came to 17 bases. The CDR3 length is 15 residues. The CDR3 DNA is TGTGCTAGTGGTATCGAGACTAGTTTCTACGGGGAGCTGTTTTTT. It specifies CASGIETSFYGELFF.

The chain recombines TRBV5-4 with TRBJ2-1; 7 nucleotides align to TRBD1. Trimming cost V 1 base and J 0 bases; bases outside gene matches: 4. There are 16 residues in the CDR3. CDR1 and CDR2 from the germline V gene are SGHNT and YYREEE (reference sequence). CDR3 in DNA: TGTGCCAGCAGCTTGTCTCGGGACAGCTCCTACAATGAGCAGTTCTTC. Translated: CASSLSRDSSYNEQFF.

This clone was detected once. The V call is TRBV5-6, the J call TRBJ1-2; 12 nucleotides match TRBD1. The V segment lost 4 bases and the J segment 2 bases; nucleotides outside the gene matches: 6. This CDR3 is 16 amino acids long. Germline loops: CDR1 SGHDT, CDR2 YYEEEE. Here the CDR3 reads CASSRDRGRRNYGYTF. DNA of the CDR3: TGTGCCAGCAGCCGGGACAGGGGGCGACGAAACTATGGCTACACCTTC. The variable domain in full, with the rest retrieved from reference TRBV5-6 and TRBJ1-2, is DAGVTQSPTHLIKTRGQQVTLRCSPKSGHDTVSWYQQALGQGPQFIFQYYEEEERQRGNFPDRFSGHQFPNYSSELNVNALLLGDSALYLCASSRDRGRRNYGYTFGSGTRLTVV.

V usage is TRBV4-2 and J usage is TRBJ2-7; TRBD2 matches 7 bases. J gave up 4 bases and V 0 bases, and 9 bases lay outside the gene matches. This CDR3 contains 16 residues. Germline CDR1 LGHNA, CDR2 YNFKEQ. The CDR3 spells CASSQDLGSGLYEQYF. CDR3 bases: TGTGCCAGCAGCCAAGATCTAGGTAGCGGGTTGTACGAGCAGTACTTC.

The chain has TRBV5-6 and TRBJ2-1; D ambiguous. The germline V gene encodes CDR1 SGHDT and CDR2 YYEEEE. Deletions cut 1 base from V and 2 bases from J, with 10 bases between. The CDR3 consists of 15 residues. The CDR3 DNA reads TGTGCCAGCAGCTTGTCCGGCGGAGCCTACAATGAGCAGTTCTTC. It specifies CASSLSGGAYNEQFF.

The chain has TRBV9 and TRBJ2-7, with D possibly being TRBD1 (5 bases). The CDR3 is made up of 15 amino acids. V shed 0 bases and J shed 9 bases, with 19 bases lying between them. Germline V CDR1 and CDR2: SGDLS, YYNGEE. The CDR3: CASSVGGMTDPWQYF. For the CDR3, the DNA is TGTGCCAGCAGCGTAGGTGGTATGACAGATCCATGGCAGTACTTC.

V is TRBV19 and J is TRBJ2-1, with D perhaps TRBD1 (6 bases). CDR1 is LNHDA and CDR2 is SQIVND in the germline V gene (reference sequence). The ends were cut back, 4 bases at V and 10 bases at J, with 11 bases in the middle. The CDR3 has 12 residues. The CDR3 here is CASSTGQSEQFF. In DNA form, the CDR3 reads TGTGCCAGTAGTACCGGACAGTCGGAGCAGTTCTTC.

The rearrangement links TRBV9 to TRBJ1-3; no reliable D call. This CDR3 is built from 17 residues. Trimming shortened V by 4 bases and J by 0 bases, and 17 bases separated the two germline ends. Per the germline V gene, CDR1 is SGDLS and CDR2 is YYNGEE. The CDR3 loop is CASSPNRETHSGNTIYF. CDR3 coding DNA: TGTGCCAGCAGCCCGAACCGGGAGACTCACTCTGGAAACACCATATATTTT.

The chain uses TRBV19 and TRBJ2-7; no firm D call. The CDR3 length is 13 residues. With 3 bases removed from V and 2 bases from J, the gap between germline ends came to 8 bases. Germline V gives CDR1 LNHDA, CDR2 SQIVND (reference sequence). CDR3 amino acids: CASSIRDTYEQYF. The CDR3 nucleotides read TGTGCCAGTAGTATCCGAGATACCTACGAGCAGTACTTC. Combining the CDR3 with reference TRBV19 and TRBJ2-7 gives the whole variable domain DGGITQSPKYLFRKEGQNVTLSCEQNLNHDAMYWYRQDPGQGLRLIYYSQIVNDFQKGDIAEGYSVSREKKESFPLTVTSAQKNPTAFYLCASSIRDTYEQYFGPGTRLTVT.

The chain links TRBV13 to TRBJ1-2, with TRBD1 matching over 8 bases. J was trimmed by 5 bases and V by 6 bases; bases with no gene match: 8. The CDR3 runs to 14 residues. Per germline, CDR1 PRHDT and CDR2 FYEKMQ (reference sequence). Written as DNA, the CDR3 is TGTGCCAGCAGTGACAGGGGTATGGAGTATGGCTACACCTTC. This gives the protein CASSDRGMEYGYTF.

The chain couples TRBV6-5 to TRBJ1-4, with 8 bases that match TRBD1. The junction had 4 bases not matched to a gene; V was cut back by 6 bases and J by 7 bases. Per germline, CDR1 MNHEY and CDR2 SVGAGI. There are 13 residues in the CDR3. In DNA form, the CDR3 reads TGTGCCAGCAGGGGCGGACAGGGTGAAAAACTGTTTTTT. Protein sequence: CASRGGQGEKLFF.

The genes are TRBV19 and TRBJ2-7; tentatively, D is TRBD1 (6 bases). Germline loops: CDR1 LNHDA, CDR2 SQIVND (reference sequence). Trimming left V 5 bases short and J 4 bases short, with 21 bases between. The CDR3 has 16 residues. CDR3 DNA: TGTGCCAGTAGTTCGGGCCGGGACACTCCAAGGTACGAGCAGTACTTC. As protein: CASSSGRDTPRYEQYF. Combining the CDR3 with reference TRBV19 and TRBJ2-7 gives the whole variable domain DGGITQSPKYLFRKEGQNVTLSCEQNLNHDAMYWYRQDPGQGLRLIYYSQIVNDFQKGDIAEGYSVSREKKESFPLTVTSAQKNPTAFYLCASSSGRDTPRYEQYFGPGTRLTVT.

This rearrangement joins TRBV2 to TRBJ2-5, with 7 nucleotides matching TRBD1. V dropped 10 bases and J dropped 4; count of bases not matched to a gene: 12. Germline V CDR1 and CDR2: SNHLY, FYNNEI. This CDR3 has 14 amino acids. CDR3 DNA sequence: TGTGCCATTCTACAGGGGTATCTAGGAGAGACCCAGTACTTC. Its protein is CAILQGYLGETQYF.

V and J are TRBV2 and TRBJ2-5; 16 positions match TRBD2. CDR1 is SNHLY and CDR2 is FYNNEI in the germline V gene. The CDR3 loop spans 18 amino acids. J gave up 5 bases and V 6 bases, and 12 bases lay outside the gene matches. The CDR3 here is CASRSGTSGGASSETQYF. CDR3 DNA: TGTGCCAGCAGAAGCGGGACTAGCGGGGGGGCCAGTTCGGAGACCCAGTACTTC.

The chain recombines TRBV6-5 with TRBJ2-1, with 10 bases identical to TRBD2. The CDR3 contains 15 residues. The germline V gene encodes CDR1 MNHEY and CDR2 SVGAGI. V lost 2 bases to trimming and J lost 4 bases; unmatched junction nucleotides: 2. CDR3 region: CASSYSGGGYNEQFF. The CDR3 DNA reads TGTGCCAGCAGTTACAGCGGGGGGGGGTACAATGAGCAGTTCTTC.

This CDR3 reads CASSYSKEEHTF. The CDR3 DNA reads as TGTGCCAGCAGCTATTCTAAGGAGGAACACACCTTC. The chain couples TRBV2 to TRBJ1-2; D gene uncertain. Germline V lookup: CDR1 SNHLY, CDR2 FYNNEI. The length of the CDR3 is 12 residues. Trimming removed 6 bases at V and 12 bases at J, with 17 bases between.

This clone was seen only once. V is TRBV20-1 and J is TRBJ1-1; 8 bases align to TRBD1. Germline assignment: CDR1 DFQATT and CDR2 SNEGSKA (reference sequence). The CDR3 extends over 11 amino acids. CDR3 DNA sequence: TGCAGCCAGGGGGCGGACACTGAAGCTTTCTTT. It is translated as CSQGADTEAFF.

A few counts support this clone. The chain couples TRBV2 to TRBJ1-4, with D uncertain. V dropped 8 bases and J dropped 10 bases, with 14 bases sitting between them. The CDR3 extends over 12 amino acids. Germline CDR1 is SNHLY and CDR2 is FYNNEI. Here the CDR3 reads CASQSGEVKLFF. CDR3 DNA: TGTGCCAGCCAAAGCGGGGAGGTAAAACTGTTTTTT.

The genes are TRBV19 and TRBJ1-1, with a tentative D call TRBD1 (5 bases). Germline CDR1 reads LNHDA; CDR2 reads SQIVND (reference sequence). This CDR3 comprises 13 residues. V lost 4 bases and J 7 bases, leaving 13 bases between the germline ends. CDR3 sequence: CASSSGGFDEAFF. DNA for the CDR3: TGTGCCAGTAGTAGTGGGGGGTTTGATGAAGCTTTCTTT.

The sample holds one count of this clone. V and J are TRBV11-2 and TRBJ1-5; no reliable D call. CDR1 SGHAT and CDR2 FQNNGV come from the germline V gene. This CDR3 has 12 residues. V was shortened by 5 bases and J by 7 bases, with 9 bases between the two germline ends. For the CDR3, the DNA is TGTGCCAGCAGCACTGCGGGCCAGCCCCAGCATTTT. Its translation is CASSTAGQPQHF.

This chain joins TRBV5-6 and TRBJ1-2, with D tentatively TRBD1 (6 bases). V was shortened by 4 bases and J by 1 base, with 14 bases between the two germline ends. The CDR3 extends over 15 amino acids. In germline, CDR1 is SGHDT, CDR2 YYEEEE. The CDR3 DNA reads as TGTGCCAGCAGCGCTCGGACAGAGATTAACTATGGCTACACCTTC. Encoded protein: CASSARTEINYGYTF.

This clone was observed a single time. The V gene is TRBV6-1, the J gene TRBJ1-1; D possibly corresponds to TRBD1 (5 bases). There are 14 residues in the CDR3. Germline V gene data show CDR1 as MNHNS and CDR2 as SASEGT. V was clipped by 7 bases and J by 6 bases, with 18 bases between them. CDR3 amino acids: CASIFGGGFAEAFF. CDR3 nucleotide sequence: TGTGCCAGCATTTTCGGGGGGGGGTTCGCTGAAGCTTTCTTT.

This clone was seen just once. The DNA of the CDR3 is TGTGCCTGGAGTAGTAACGGGAGGGATAATGAGCAGTTCTTC. Its protein is CAWSSNGRDNEQFF. The rearrangement uses TRBV30 and TRBJ2-1; TRBD2 agrees at 8 bases. CDR3 length: 14 residues. Trimming took 2 bases from V and 7 from J; bases not matched to a gene: 7. Germline CDR1 reads GTSNPN; CDR2 reads SVGIG (reference sequence).

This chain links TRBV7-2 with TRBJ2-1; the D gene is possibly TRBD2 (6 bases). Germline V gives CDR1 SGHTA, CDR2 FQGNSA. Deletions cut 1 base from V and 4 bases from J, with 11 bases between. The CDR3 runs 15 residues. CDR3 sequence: CASSLDGGVYNEQFF. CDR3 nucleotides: TGTGCCAGCAGCTTAGATGGCGGGGTGTACAATGAGCAGTTCTTC. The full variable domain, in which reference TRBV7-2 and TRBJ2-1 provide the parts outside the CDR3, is GAGVSQSPSNKVTEKGKDVELRCDPISGHTALYWYRQSLGQGLEFLIYFQGNSAPDKSGLPSDRFSAERTGGSVSTLTIQRTQQEDSAVYLCASSLDGGVYNEQFFGPGTRLTVL.

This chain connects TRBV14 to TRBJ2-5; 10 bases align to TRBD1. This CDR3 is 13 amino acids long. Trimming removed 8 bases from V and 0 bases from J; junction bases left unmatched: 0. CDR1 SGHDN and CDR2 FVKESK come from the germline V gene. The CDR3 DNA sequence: TGTGCCAGCGGGACAGGGGACCAAGAGACCCAGTACTTC. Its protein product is CASGTGDQETQYF. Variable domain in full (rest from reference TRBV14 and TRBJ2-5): EAGVTQFPSHSVIEKGQTVTLRCDPISGHDNLYWYRRVMGKEIKFLLHFVKESKQDESGMPNNRFLAERTGGTYSTLKVQPAELEDSGVYFCASGTGDQETQYFGPGTRLLVL.

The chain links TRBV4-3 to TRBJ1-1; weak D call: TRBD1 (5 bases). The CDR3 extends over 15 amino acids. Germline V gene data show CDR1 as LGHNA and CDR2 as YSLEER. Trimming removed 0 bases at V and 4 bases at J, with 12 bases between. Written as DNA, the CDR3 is TGCGCCAGCAGCCAAGATTTCGGGGGGGGCACTGAAGCTTTCTTT. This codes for CASSQDFGGGTEAFF.

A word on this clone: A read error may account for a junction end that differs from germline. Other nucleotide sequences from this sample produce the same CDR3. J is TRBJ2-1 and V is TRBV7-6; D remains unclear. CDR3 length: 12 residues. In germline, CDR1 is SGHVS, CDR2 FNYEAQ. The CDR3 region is CASSTGDNEQFF. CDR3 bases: TGTGCTAGCAGCACCGGAGACAATGAGCAGTTCTTC.